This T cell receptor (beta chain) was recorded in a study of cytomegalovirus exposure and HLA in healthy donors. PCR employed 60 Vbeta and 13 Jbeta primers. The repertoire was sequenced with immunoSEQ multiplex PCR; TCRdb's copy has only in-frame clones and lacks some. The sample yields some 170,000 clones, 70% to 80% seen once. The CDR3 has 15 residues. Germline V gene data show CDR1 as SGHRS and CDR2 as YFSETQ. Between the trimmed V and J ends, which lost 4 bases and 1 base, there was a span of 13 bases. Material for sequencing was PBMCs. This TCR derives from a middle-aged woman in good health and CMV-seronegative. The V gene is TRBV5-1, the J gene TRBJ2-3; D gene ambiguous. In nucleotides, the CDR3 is TGCGCCAGCAGCAAAAATTTCGAGGGCACAGATACGCAGTATTTT. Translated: CASSKNFEGTDTQYF. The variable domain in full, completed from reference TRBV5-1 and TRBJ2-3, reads KAGVTQTPRYLIKTRGQQVTLSCSPISGHRSVSWYQQTPGQGLQFLFEYFSETQRNKGNFPGRFSGRQFSNSRSEMNVSTLELGDSALYLCASSKNFEGTDTQYFGPGTRLTVL.